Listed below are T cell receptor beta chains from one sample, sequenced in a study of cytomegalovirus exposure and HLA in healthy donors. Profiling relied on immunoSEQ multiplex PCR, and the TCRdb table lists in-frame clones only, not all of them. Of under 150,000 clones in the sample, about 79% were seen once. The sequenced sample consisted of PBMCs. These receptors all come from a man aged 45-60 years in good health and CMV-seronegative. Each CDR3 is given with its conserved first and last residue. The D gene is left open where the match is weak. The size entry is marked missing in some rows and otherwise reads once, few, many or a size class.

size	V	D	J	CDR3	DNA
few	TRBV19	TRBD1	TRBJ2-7	CASSDRQGTYEQYF	TGTGCCAGTAGTGATAGACAGGGAACCTACGAGCAGTACTTC
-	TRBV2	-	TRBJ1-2	CASTTMGGIYGYTF	TGTGCCAGCACCACCATGGGGGGGATCTATGGCTACACCTTC
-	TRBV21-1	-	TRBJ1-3	CASSKNRGNTIYF	TGTGCCAGCAGCAAAAACAGGGGGAACACCATATATTTT
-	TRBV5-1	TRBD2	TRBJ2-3	CASSFPAGGTDTQYF	TGCGCCAGCAGCTTCCCGGCGGGAGGCACAGATACGCAGTATTTT
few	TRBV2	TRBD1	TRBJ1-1	CASTDRGRGAFF	TGTGCCAGCACCGACAGGGGGCGCGGAGCTTTCTTT
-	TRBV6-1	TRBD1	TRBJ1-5	CASLGQYSNQPQHF	TGTGCCAGCCTGGGACAGTATAGCAATCAGCCCCAGCATTTT
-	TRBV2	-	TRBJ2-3	CASSEGRQGTDTQYF	TGTGCCAGCAGTGAGGGCAGGCAGGGCACAGATACGCAGTATTTT
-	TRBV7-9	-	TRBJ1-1	CASKSQQNTEAFF	TGTGCCAGCAAATCACAGCAGAACACTGAAGCTTTCTTT
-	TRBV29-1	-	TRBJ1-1	CFLARTAPRKSTEAFF	TGTTTTTTAGCCCGGACAGCCCCGAGGAAATCCACTGAAGCTTTCTTT
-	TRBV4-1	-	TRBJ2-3	CASSQDSIGTQYF	TGCGCCAGCAGCCAAGATTCGATCGGGACGCAGTATTTT